One sample yielded the 8 T cell receptor beta chains listed below, sequenced in a study of blood T cell repertoires in COVID-19. The repertoire was sequenced with immunoSEQ multiplex PCR; TCRdb's copy has only in-frame clones and lacks some. The sample lists fewer than 200,000 clones; roughly 84% were seen once. The sample taken for sequencing was peripheral blood. These receptors were taken from a woman of 80 years or more with active or convalescent COVID-19.

The chain joins TRBV19 to TRBJ2-3; no firm D call. V was cut by 6 bases and J by 2 bases, with 15 bases left in between. The germline gives CDR1 LNHDA, CDR2 SQIVND (reference sequence). The CDR3 is 15 residues long. CDR3 nucleotides: TGTGCCAGTAGCCCGGAACAGAGACACACAGATACGCAGTATTTT. Its protein product is CASSPEQRHTDTQYF.

This rearrangement joins TRBV5-6 to TRBJ2-1; D may be TRBD2 (5 bases). V was shortened by 0 bases and J by 0 bases, with 7 bases between the two germline ends. CDR1 is SGHDT, CDR2 YYEEEE, per germline. This CDR3 has 15 residues. DNA of the CDR3: TGTGCCAGCAGCTTGGGGACTCCCTCCTACAATGAGCAGTTCTTC. As protein: CASSLGTPSYNEQFF. The whole variable domain, filled in from reference TRBV5-6 and TRBJ2-1, reads DAGVTQSPTHLIKTRGQQVTLRCSPKSGHDTVSWYQQALGQGPQFIFQYYEEEERQRGNFPDRFSGHQFPNYSSELNVNALLLGDSALYLCASSLGTPSYNEQFFGPGTRLTVL.

A single count supports this clone. The chain couples TRBV2 to TRBJ1-2; a weak D match, TRBD1 (6 bases). The germline gives CDR1 SNHLY, CDR2 FYNNEI. V was clipped by 4 bases and J by 6 bases, with 9 bases between them. The CDR3 is 12 residues long. The CDR3 DNA is TGTGCCAGCAGTGTAGAGGGGGATGGCTACACCTTC. This translates into CASSVEGDGYTF.

V gene TRBV14 combines with J gene TRBJ1-6; a weak D match, TRBD1 (5 bases). V was clipped by 3 bases and J by 6 bases, with 15 bases between them. The CDR3 has 16 amino acids. From germline, CDR1 is SGHDN and CDR2 FVKESK. This CDR3 reads CASSQDKGSGNSPLHF. CDR3 bases: TGTGCCAGCAGCCAGGACAAGGGCTCGGGTAATTCACCCCTCCACTTT. Full variable domain (remainder filled in from reference TRBV14 and TRBJ1-6): EAGVTQFPSHSVIEKGQTVTLRCDPISGHDNLYWYRRVMGKEIKFLLHFVKESKQDESGMPNNRFLAERTGGTYSTLKVQPAELEDSGVYFCASSQDKGSGNSPLHFGNGTRLTVT.

The rearrangement joins TRBV4-1 to TRBJ2-3; 8 bases are shared with TRBD1. The V segment lost 0 bases and the J segment 2 bases; nucleotides outside the gene matches: 7. CDR3 size: 17 residues. CDR1 MGHRA and CDR2 YSYEKL come from the germline V gene. CDR3 residues: CASSQEWDRTSTDTQYF. The CDR3 bases are TGCGCCAGCAGCCAAGAATGGGACAGGACATCCACAGATACGCAGTATTTT.

The rearrangement uses TRBV7-8 and TRBJ2-1, with a tentative D call TRBD1 (5 bases). Per the germline V gene, CDR1 is SGHVS and CDR2 is FQNEAQ. With 1 base removed from V and 0 bases from J, the gap between germline ends came to 19 bases. The CDR3 is 19 residues long. In DNA, the CDR3 is TGTGCCAGCAGCTTAGTAGGAGTATGGGGCCAGAGCTCCTACAATGAGCAGTTCTTC. Protein sequence: CASSLVGVWGQSSYNEQFF.

The genes are TRBV5-8 and TRBJ1-5; 7 bases are shared with TRBD1. The CDR3 contains 15 residues. The germline CDR1 and CDR2 sequences are SGHTS and YDEGEE. With 0 bases clipped from V and 0 bases from J, the junction kept 0 bases outside the gene matches. The DNA of the CDR3 is TGTGCCAGCAGCTTGGGGGACAGTAGCAATCAGCCCCAGCATTTT. Translating gives CASSLGDSSNQPQHF. The whole variable domain, remainder taken from reference TRBV5-8 and TRBJ1-5, is EAGVTQSPTHLIKTRGQQATLRCSPISGHTSVYWYQQALGLGLQFLLWYDEGEERNRGNFPPRFSGRQFPNYSSELNVNALELEDSALYLCASSLGDSSNQPQHFGDGTRLSIL.

The gene calls are TRBV7-9 and TRBJ1-6; 7 bases line up with TRBD1. The V segment lost 5 bases and the J segment 10 bases; nucleotides outside the gene matches: 11. The CDR3 runs 15 residues. Germline-derived CDR1 and CDR2 are SEHNR and FQNEAQ (reference sequence). The CDR3 DNA is TGTGCCAGCAGCACCTCCGACAGGGACGTGTCACCCCTCCACTTT. Translating it yields CASSTSDRDVSPLHF.